A single sample gave rise to the 12 T cell receptor beta chains below, sequenced in a study of T cells in Graves' hyperthyroidism and ophthalmopathy. Researchers amplified the TCR beta CDR3 regions from RNA transcripts. Researchers ran a first-round RT-PCR on the TCR CDR3 using the HTBI primer set. One entry per CDR3 protein, called by TCRdb with MiXCR from the multiplex PCR reads. The data contain fewer than 900,000 distinct CDR3 sequences, around 17% of them singletons. The sequenced sample consisted of blood. The receptors shown here come from a man between 18 and 29 years old with Graves' hyperthyroidism.

The table lists this clonotype with many counts. The chain joins TRBV28 to TRBJ1-3, with D unclear. V was cut by 8 bases and J by 3 bases, with 8 bases left in between. The V gene's germline CDR1 is MDHEN and CDR2 SYDVKM. The CDR3 is made up of 12 amino acids. The chain's CDR3 is CASAYGGNTIYF. CDR3 bases: TGTGCCAGCGCCTATGGTGGAAACACCATATATTTT.

This CDR3 is CASRRPDRVSGNTIYF. CDR3 coding DNA: TGTGCCAGCAGGCGACCAGACAGGGTCTCTGGAAACACCATATATTTT. V is TRBV27 and J is TRBJ1-3, with 7 bases matching TRBD1. This CDR3 has 16 amino acids. The V and J ends lost 6 bases and 0 bases, in that order; junction bases with no gene match: 8. Germline CDR1 MNHEY, CDR2 SMNVEV (reference sequence).

The chain links TRBV5-8 to TRBJ2-1; D perhaps matches TRBD1 (6 bases). The CDR3 runs to 14 residues. Germline values: CDR1 SGHTS, CDR2 YDEGEE. The germline V and J ends were trimmed by 2 bases and 9 bases, with 15 bases remaining between them. Here the CDR3 DNA reads TGTGCCAGCAGCTTTGTGGGGGCGCAGGTTGAGCAGTTCTTC. It is translated as CASSFVGAQVEQFF.

The gene calls are TRBV12-3 or TRBV12-4 and TRBJ1-3, with D perhaps TRBD1 (6 bases). This CDR3 is built from 13 residues. The V end lost 8 bases, the J end lost 2 bases, and 10 bases lay between the germline ends. The CDR3 protein is CASGGFTGNTIYF. CDR3 nucleotide sequence: TGTGCCAGCGGGGGCTTCACTGGAAACACCATATATTTT.

This clonotype was counted a few times. As DNA, the CDR3 is TGTGCCAGCAGCCAAGTAACAGGGTGGGGCACAGATACGCAGTATTTT. Its translation: CASSQVTGWGTDTQYF. The chain links TRBV14 to TRBJ2-3, with a weak D call TRBD1 (6 bases). Germline V CDR1 and CDR2: SGHDN, FVKESK. This CDR3 region has 16 residues. V was trimmed by 1 base and J by 1 base, leaving 12 bases between them.

This clonotype has just a few counts. This chain uses TRBV7-9 with TRBJ2-7; D tentatively reads TRBD1 or TRBD2 (5 bases each). The V gene's germline CDR1 is SEHNR and CDR2 FQNEAQ (reference sequence). V dropped 5 bases and J dropped 2 bases, with 13 bases sitting between them. This CDR3 region has 14 residues. The CDR3 bases are TGTGCCAGCAGCCCTGGGACCCCTGCCTACGAGCAGTACTTC. It specifies CASSPGTPAYEQYF.

This clonotype was observed at least ten times. The chain employs TRBV6-1 and TRBJ2-3; 7 bases line up with TRBD2. J lost 3 bases, V lost 4 bases, and 4 bases had no gene match. The CDR3 consists of 14 residues. Germline V gives CDR1 MNHNS, CDR2 SASEGT. In nucleotides, the CDR3 is TGTGCCAGCAGTGGCGGGAGATATACAGATACGCAGTATTTT. As protein: CASSGGRYTDTQYF.

There are many counts of this clonotype. The chain joins TRBV28 to TRBJ2-7, with 10 bases fitting TRBD1. From germline, CDR1 is MDHEN and CDR2 SYDVKM. The CDR3 is 15 amino acids. Losses at the gene ends were 6 bases for V and 2 bases for J; bases not matched to a gene: 7. In DNA, the CDR3 is TGTGCCAGCAGCCCCTCTGGGACAGGGGCCTACGAGCAGTACTTC. Translated: CASSPSGTGAYEQYF.

The gene calls are TRBV3-1 and TRBJ2-1, with D possibly called TRBD1 or TRBD2 (5 bases each). V was cut by 2 bases and J by 5 bases, with 10 bases left in between. Germline loops: CDR1 LGHDT, CDR2 YNNKEL (reference sequence). The CDR3 contains 14 residues. CDR3 loop: CASSQRGPHNEQFF. Written as DNA, the CDR3 is TGTGCCAGCAGCCAACGGGGACCGCACAATGAGCAGTTCTTC.

This clonotype was detected only a few times. The rearrangement links TRBV16 to TRBJ1-1; D gene uncertain. Deletions cut 0 bases from V and 0 bases from J, with 5 bases between. The V gene's germline CDR1 is KGHSY and CDR2 FQNENV. This CDR3 is built from 14 residues. The CDR3 DNA reads as TGTGCCAGCAGCCAATCTGCGGTGAACACTGAAGCTTTCTTT. Protein sequence: CASSQSAVNTEAFF.

This clonotype was seen many times. This rearrangement joins TRBV11-2 to TRBJ2-1, with 10 bases lining up with TRBD2. This CDR3 comprises 17 residues. CDR1 and CDR2 from the germline V gene are SGHAT and FQNNGV. V shed 2 bases, J shed 8 bases, and the junction held 12 bases outside the gene matches. The chain's CDR3 is CASSLQIVASGSDEQFF. The CDR3 nucleotides are TGTGCCAGCAGCTTACAGATCGTTGCTAGCGGGAGTGATGAGCAGTTCTTC.

The CDR3 spells CASSATSDRDTGELFF. The CDR3, as DNA: TGTGCCAGCAGTGCCACTAGCGATCGGGACACCGGGGAGCTGTTTTTT. The chain uses TRBV9 and TRBJ2-2; 7 bases align to TRBD2. CDR1 and CDR2 (germline): SGDLS, YYNGEE. V trimming: 5 bases; J trimming: 3 bases; junction bases outside the gene matches: 10. The CDR3 is made up of 16 amino acids. The whole variable domain, remainder taken from reference TRBV9 and TRBJ2-2, is DSGVTQTPKHLITATGQRVTLRCSPRSGDLSVYWYQQSLDQGLQFLIQYYNGEERAKGNILERFSAQQFPDLHSELNLSSLELGDSALYFCASSATSDRDTGELFFGEGSRLTVL.